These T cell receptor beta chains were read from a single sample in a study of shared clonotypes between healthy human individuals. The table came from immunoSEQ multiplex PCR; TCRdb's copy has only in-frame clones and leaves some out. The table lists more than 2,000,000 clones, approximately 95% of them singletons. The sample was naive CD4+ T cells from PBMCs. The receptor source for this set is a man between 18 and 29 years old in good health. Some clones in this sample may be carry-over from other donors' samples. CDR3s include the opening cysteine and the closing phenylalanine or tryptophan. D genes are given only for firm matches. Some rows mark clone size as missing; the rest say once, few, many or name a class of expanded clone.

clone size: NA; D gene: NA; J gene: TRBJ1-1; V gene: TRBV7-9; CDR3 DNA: TGTGCCAGCAGAAGCGGAAAGGGGAAAGCTTTCTTT; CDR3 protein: CASRSGKGKAFF
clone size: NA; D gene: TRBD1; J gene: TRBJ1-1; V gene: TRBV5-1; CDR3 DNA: TGCGCCAGCAGGGCGGACAGGCACAACACTGAAGCTTTCTTT; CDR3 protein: CASRADRHNTEAFF
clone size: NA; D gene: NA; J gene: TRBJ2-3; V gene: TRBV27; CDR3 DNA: TGTGCCAGCAGTCTCCGGACAGCCACAGATACGCAGTATTTT; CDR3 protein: CASSLRTATDTQYF
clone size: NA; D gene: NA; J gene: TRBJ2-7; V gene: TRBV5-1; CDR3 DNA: TGCGCCAGCAGCCCTAGCTCCTACGAGCAGTACTTC; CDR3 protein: CASSPSSYEQYF
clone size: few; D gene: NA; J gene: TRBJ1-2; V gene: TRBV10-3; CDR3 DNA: TGTGCCATCAGTGAGCCCCCACGGAACTATGGCTACACCTTC; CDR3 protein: CAISEPPRNYGYTF
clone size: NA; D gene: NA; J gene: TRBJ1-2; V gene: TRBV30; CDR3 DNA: TGTGCCTGGAGTGTGTATAGGGTAACGATTGGCTACACCTTC; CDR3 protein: CAWSVYRVTIGYTF
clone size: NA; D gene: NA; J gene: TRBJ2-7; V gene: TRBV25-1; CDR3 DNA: TGTGCCAGCAGTGCGCCCTATCTCCGGCAGTACTTC; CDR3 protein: CASSAPYLRQYF
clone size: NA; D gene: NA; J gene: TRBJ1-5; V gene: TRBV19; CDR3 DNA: TGTGCCAGTAGTATATTGGGGGTGGTGTCGAATCAGCCCCAGCATTTT; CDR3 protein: CASSILGVVSNQPQHF
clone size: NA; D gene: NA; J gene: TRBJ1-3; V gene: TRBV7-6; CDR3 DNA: TGTGCCAGCAGCAACTGGAGGGGGGGCTCTGGAAACACCATATATTTT; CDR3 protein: CASSNWRGGSGNTIYF
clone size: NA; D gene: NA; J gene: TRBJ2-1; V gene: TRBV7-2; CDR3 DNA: TGTGCCAGCAGCTTAATACCCGCCTACAATGAGCAGTTCTTC; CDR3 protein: CASSLIPAYNEQFF
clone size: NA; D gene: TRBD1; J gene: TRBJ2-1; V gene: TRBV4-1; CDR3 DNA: TGCGCCAGCAGCCAGGTGGCGGGACAGGGGATCGTTGATGAGCAGTTCTTC; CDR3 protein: CASSQVAGQGIVDEQFF
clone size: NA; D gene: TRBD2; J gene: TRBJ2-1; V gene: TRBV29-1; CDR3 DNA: TGCAGCGTTTGGGGGGAGGGGAGCTCCTACAATGAGCAGTTCTTC; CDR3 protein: CSVWGEGSSYNEQFF
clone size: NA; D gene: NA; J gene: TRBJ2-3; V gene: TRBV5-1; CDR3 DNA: TGCGCCAGCAGCGGGGCTCAGGACAGCGACACAGATACGCAGTATTTT; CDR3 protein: CASSGAQDSDTDTQYF
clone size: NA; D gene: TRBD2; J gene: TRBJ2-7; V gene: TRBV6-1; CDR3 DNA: TGTGCCAGCAGTGAAGCGGGAGGGCCTTGGGAGCAGTACTTC; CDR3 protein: CASSEAGGPWEQYF
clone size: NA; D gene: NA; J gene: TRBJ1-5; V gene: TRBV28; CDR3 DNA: TGTGCCAGCAGTTTTCTCGGAGGGTTCGGCAATCAGCCCCAGCATTTT; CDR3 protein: CASSFLGGFGNQPQHF
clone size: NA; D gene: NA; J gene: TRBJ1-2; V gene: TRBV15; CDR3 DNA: TGTGCCACCAGCAGAGATAGGGAACAGGTGATAACTGGCTACACCTTC; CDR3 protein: CATSRDREQVITGYTF
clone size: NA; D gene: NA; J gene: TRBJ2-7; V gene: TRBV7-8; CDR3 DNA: TGTGCCAGCACCGTTCGGGTTAGAATCTACGGGCAGTACTTC; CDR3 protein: CASTVRVRIYGQYF
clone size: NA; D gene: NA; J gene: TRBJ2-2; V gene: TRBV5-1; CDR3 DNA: TGCGCCAGCAGCTCAGGGGACCCCGGGGAGCTGTTTTTT; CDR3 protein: CASSSGDPGELFF
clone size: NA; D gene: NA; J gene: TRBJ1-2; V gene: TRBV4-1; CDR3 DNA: TGCGCCAGCAGCCAAGGAGGGGTCTATGGCTACACCTTC; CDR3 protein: CASSQGGVYGYTF
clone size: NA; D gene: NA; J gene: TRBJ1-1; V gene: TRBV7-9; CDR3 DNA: TGTGCCAGCAGCACGTTTCAGGGGCTTGGGGCTTTCTTT; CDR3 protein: CASSTFQGLGAFF
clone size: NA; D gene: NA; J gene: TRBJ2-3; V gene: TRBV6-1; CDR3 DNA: TGTGCCAGCCGTTCCGGTGGCACAGATACGCAGTATTTT; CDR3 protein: CASRSGGTDTQYF
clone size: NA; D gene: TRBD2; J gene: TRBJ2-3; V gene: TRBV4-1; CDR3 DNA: TGCGCCAGCAGCCAAGCGGTAGCGGGGTTGGATACGCAGTATTTT; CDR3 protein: CASSQAVAGLDTQYF
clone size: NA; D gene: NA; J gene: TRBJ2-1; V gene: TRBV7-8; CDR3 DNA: TGTGCCAGCAGCCCCTCGGATGAGCAGTTCTTC; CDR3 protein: CASSPSDEQFF
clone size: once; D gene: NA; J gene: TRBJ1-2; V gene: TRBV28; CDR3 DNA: TGTGCCAGCAGTTTCCCAGGTGAGGTGGACTATGGCTACACCTTC; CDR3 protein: CASSFPGEVDYGYTF
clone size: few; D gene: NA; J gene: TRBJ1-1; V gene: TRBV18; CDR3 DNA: TGTGCCAGCTCCGAAGGGAACACTGAAGCTTTCTTT; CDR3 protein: CASSEGNTEAFF
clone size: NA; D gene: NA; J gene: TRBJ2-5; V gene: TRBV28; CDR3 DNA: TGTGCCAGCAGTTTGCTTCACCAAGAGACCCAGTACTTC; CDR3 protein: CASSLLHQETQYF
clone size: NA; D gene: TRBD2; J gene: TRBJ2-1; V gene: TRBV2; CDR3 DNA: TGTGCCAGCAGTCTCCTACGGGGGGACTACAATGAGCAGTTCTTC; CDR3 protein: CASSLLRGDYNEQFF
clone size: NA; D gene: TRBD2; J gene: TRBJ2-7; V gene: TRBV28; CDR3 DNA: TGTGCCAGCAGTCCTCTAGCGGGAGGAGGCTACGAGCAGTACTTC; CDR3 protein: CASSPLAGGGYEQYF
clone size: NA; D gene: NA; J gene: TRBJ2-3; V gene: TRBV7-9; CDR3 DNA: TGTGCCAGCAGCTTATTAAGGGGAGTGGGGACAGATACGCAGTATTTT; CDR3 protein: CASSLLRGVGTDTQYF
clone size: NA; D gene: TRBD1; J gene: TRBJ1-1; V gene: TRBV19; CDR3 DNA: TGTGCCAGTAGTAAAGGGGAGGGGGCTGGCACTGAAGCTTTCTTT; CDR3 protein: CASSKGEGAGTEAFF
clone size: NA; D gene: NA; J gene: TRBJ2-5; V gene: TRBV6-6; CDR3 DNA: TGTGCCAGCAGCCCCACTAGGGGGGGGACCCAGTACTTC; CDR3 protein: CASSPTRGGTQYF
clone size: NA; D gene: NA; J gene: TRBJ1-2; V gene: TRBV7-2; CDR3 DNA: TGTGCCAGCAGCTTAAACTCCCAGCCGGGGCGATATGGCTACACCTTC; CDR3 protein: CASSLNSQPGRYGYTF
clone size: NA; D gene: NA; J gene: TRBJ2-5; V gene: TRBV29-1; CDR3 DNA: TGCAGCGTTGTAAGGCAGCCTCAAGAGACCCAGTACTTC; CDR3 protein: CSVVRQPQETQYF
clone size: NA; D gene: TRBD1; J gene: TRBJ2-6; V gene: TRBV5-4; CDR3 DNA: TGTGCCAGCAGCTTGTACGGGACAGGGGTATCTCTTTCTGGGGCCAACGTCCTGACTTTC; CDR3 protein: CASSLYGTGVSLSGANVLTF
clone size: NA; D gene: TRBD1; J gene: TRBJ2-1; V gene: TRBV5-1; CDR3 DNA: TGCGCCAGCAGTTTTAGACAGGGGGCAGCGTACAATGAGCAGTTCTTC; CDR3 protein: CASSFRQGAAYNEQFF
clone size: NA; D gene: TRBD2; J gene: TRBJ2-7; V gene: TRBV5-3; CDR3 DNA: TGTGCCAGAAGCTTCGGACTAGCGGGAGGTACCTACGAGCAGTACTTC; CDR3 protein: CARSFGLAGGTYEQYF
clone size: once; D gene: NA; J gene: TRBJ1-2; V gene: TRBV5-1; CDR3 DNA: TGCGCCAGCAGCCTGGGGCAAAACTATGGCTACACCTTC; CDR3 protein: CASSLGQNYGYTF
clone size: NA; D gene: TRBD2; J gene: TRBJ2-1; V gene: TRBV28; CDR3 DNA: TGTGCCAGCAGTTGGGGAAGGGCTAGCGGTCCAGCTGTCTACAATGAGCAGTTCTTC; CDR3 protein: CASSWGRASGPAVYNEQFF
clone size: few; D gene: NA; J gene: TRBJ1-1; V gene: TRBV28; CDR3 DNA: TGTGCCAGCAGTTTACCGGGAATTTATCAAGCTTTCTTT; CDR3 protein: CASSLPGIYQAFF
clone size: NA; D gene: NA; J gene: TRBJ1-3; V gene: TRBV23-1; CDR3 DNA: TGCGCCAGCAGTCTCCCTTCTGGAAACACCATATATTTT; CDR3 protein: CASSLPSGNTIYF
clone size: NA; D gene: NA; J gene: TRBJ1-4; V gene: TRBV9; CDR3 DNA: TGTGCCAGCAGCGTGGGTTCGAGGACGGCTAATGAAAAACTGTTTTTT; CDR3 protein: CASSVGSRTANEKLFF
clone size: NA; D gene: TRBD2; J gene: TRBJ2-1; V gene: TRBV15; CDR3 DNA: TGTGCCACCAGCATCGTAGCGGGAGAACCGTTCTTC; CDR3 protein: CATSIVAGEPFF
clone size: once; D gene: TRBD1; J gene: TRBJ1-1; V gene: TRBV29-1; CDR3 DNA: TGCAGCGTACAGGGGGTGAACACTGAAGCTTTCTTT; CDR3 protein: CSVQGVNTEAFF
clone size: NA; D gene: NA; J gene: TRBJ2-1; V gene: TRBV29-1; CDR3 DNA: TGCAGCGTACGGGACAACCACAATGAGCAGTTCTTC; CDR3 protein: CSVRDNHNEQFF
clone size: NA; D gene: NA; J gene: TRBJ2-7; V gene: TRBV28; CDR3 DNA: TGTGCCAGCAGTGATAACCGGGTCCAAAAGTACTTC; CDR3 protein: CASSDNRVQKYF
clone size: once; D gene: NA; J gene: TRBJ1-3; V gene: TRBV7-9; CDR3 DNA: TGTGCCAGCAGCCCGAGGGAGTTACTCTCTGGAAACACCATATATTTT; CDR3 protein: CASSPRELLSGNTIYF
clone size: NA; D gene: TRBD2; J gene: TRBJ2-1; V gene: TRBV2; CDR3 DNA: TGTGCCAGCAAGACTAGCGGGAGGGCGGGGCACAATGAGCAGTTCTTC; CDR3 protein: CASKTSGRAGHNEQFF
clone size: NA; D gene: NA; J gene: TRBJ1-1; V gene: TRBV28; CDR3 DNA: TGTGCCAGCAGTTTAGGGGGGGCGCTTCCCACTGAAGCTTTCTTT; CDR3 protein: CASSLGGALPTEAFF
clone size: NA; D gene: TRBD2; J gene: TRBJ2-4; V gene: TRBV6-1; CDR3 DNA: TGTGCCAGCAATCGGGGACTACAAGCCAAAAACATTCAGTACTTC; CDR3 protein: CASNRGLQAKNIQYF
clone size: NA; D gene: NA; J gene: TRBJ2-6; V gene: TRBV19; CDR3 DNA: TGTGCCAGCAGACAATCTGGGGCCAACGTCCTGACTTTC; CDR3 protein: CASRQSGANVLTF
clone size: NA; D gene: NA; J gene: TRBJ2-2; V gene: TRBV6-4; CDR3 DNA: TGTGCCAGCAGTGGGACCACATCCCGCGGGGAGCTGTTTTTT; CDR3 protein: CASSGTTSRGELFF